This entry is about one TCR beta chain. The antigen is not known. The CDR3 extends over 18 amino acids. After removal of 7 bases from V and 2 bases from J, the junction contained 20 bases not matched to a gene. Looked up from germline, CDR1 is SGDLS and CDR2 is YYNGEE. This cohort consisted of healthy bone marrow donors. With 60 Vbeta and 13 Jbeta primers, the PCR was carried out. Generated by immunoSEQ multiplex PCR, the TCRdb table keeps only in-frame clones and is missing some. The data contain over 90,000 clones, 64% of them singletons. The sample belongs to a study of cytomegalovirus exposure and HLA in healthy donors. Study observations and caveats: The authors confirmed in vitro that a few CMV-associated chains were specific for CMV antigens.

The origin of this receptor is a man aged 60-69 years in good health and CMV-seronegative. Sequenced: PBMCs. The chain couples TRBV9 to TRBJ1-1; TRBD1 aligns across 7 bases. The CDR3 region is CASRPQLQGSISNTEAFF. In DNA form, the CDR3 reads TGTGCCAGCCGTCCCCAACTACAGGGGAGCATTTCCAACACTGAAGCTTTCTTT.